This TCR beta chain was sequenced during a study of human thymus T cells. Findings and caveats of the study: Thymic TCR repertoires of unrelated people reportedly overlapped highly. In thymic and blood repertoires alike, V and J usage looked biased.

The assay was immunoSEQ multiplex PCR, and TCRdb's table has in-frame clones only and misses some. The sample carries 70,000 to 75,000 clones, 95% recorded once. During corrective heart surgery, resections were taken, and the thymus tissue came from them. Donor material was obtained from healthy Finnish infants undergoing corrective surgery for congenital heart defects. The CDR3 runs to 15 residues. The V and J ends lost 5 bases and 7 bases, in that order; junction bases with no gene match: 11. Germline V gene lookup returns CDR1 SEHNR and CDR2 FQNEAQ (reference sequence). Note on this clone: Its antigen is undetermined.

Sample: thymus tissue. The V call is TRBV7-9, the J call TRBJ1-3; TRBD1 matches at 7 bases. The clonotype was recovered from a girl under three years old with a congenital heart defect but otherwise immunologically healthy. CDR3 sequence (DNA): TGTGCCAGCAGCCCACCACCGGGACAGTTGAACACCATATATTTT. It encodes CASSPPPGQLNTIYF.